This T cell receptor beta chain is drawn from a study of blood T cell repertoires in COVID-19. Study-wide context: Italy, Spain and the United States were the sources of the convalescent and acute COVID-19 samples. The cDNA or gDNA used as material had been derived from T cells, B-cell-depleted T cells, or PBMCs.

The data were produced by immunoSEQ multiplex PCR, yet TCRdb's version contains in-frame clones alone and is incomplete. Of over 130,000 clones in the sample, about 85% were seen once. Germline CDR1 and CDR2: SEHNR and FQNEAQ (reference sequence). This CDR3 is 16 amino acids long. V was shortened by 2 bases and J by 7 bases, with 17 bases between the two germline ends. The TCR was taken from a human donor with COVID-19, enrolled during active disease. The donor label of this sample is uncertain. The sequencing sample was made of peripheral blood. The chain carries TRBV7-9 and TRBJ1-4; D gene uncertain. In nucleotides, the CDR3 is TGTGCCAGCAGCTTATTGATCGGATTCGAGGGTGAAAAACTGTTTTTT. This translates into CASSLLIGFEGEKLFF. Supplemented by reference TRBV7-9 and TRBJ1-4, the full variable domain reads DTGVSQNPRHKITKRGQNVTFRCDPISEHNRLYWYRQTLGQGPEFLTYFQNEAQLEKSRLLSDRFSAERPKGSFSTLEIQRTEQGDSAMYLCASSLLIGFEGEKLFFGSGTQLSVL.